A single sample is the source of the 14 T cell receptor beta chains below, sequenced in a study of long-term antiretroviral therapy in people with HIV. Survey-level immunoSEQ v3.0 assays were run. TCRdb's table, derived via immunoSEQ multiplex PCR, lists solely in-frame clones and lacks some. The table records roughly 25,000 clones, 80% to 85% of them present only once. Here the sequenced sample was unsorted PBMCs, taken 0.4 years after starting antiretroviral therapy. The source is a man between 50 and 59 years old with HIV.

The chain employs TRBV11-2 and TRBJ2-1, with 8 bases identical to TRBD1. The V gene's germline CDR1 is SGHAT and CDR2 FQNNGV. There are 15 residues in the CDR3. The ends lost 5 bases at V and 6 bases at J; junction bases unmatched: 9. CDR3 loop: CASSPTQGASNEQFF. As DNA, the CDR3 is TGTGCCAGCAGCCCAACTCAGGGGGCCTCCAATGAGCAGTTCTTC.

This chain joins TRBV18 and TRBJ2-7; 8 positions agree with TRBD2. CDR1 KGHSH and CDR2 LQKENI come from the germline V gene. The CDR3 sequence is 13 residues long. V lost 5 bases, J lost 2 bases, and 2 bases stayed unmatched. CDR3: CASSSSGTYEQYF. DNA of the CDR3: TGTGCCAGCTCAAGTAGCGGGACCTACGAGCAGTACTTC.

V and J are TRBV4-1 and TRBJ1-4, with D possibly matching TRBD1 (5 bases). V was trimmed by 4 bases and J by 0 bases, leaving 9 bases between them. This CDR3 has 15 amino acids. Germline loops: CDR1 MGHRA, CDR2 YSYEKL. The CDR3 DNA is TGCGCCAGCAGCCTCTCGACAGCAACTAATGAAAAACTGTTTTTT. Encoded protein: CASSLSTATNEKLFF.

CDR3 amino acids: CASSLERGNEQFF. CDR3 DNA sequence: TGTGCCAGCAGCCTAGAGAGGGGGAATGAGCAGTTCTTC. The chain is built from TRBV7-6 and TRBJ2-1; maybe TRBD1 (6 bases). Looked up from germline, CDR1 is SGHVS and CDR2 is FNYEAQ. V shed 5 bases and J shed 7 bases, with 12 bases lying between them. This CDR3 is built from 13 residues. Using reference TRBV7-6 and TRBJ2-1 for the parts outside the CDR3, the full variable domain is GAGVSQSPRYKVTKRGQDVALRCDPISGHVSLYWYRQALGQGPEFLTYFNYEAQQDKSGLPNDRFSAERPEGSISTLTIQRTEQRDSAMYRCASSLERGNEQFFGPGTRLTVL.

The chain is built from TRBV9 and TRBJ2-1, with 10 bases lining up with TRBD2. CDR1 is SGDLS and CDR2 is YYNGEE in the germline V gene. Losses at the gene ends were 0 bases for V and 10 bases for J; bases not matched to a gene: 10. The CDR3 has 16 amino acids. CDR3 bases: TGTGCCAGCAGCGTAGGGGGGACTAGCGCACGAAGAGAGCAGTTCTTC. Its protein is CASSVGGTSARREQFF.

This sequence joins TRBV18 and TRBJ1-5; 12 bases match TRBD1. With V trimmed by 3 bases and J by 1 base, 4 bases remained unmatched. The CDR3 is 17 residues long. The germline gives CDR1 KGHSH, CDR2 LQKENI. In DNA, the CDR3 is TGTGCCAGCTCACCCGGGACAGGGGGCGGGAGCAATCAGCCCCAGCATTTT. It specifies CASSPGTGGGSNQPQHF.

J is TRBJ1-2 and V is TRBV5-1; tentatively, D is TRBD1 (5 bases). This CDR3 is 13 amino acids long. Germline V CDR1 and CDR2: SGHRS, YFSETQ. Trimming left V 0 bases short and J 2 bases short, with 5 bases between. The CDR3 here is CASSLEGNYGYTF. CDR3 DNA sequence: TGCGCCAGCAGCTTGGAGGGGAACTATGGCTACACCTTC. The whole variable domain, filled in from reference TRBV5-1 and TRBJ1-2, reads KAGVTQTPRYLIKTRGQQVTLSCSPISGHRSVSWYQQTPGQGLQFLFEYFSETQRNKGNFPGRFSGRQFSNSRSEMNVSTLELGDSALYLCASSLEGNYGYTFGSGTRLTVV.

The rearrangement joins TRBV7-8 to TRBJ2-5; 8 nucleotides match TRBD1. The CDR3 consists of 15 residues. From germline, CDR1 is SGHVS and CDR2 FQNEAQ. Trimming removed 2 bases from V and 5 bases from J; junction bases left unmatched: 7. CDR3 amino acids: CASSLLSGGWETQYF. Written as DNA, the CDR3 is TGTGCCAGCAGCTTACTTTCAGGGGGCTGGGAGACCCAGTACTTC.

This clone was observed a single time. The CDR3: CAWSVRGRAEKLFF. CDR3 nucleotide sequence: TGTGCCTGGAGTGTAAGGGGGCGGGCTGAAAAACTGTTTTTT. The rearrangement joins TRBV30 to TRBJ1-4, with 7 nucleotides matching TRBD1. Germline CDR1 and CDR2: GTSNPN and SVGIG (reference sequence). The ends lost 0 bases at V and 7 bases at J; junction bases unmatched: 5. The CDR3 consists of 14 residues.

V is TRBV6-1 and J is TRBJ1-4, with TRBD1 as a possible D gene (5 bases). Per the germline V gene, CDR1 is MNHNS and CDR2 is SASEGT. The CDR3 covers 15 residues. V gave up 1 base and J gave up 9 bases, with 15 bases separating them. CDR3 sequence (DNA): TGTGCCAGCAGTGAAGTCGACGGGGGAGTAAAAAAACTGTTTTTT. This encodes CASSEVDGGVKKLFF.

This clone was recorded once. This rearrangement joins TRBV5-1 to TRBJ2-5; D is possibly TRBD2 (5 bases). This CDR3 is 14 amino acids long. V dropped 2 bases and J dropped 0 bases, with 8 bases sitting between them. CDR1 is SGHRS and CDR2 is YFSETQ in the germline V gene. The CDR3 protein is CASSFPDYQETQYF. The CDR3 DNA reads TGCGCCAGCAGCTTCCCGGACTACCAAGAGACCCAGTACTTC.

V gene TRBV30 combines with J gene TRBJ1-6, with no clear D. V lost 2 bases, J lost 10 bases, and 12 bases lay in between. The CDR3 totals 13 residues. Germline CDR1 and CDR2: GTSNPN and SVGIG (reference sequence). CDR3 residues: CAWSPGVRSPLHF. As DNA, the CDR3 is TGTGCCTGGAGTCCTGGGGTGCGGTCACCCCTCCACTTT.

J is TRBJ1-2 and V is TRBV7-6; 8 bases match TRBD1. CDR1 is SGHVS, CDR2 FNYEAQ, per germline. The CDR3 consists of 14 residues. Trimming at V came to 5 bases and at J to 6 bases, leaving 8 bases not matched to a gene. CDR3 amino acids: CASSVGQGADGYTF. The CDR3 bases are TGTGCCAGCAGCGTAGGGCAGGGGGCGGATGGCTACACCTTC.

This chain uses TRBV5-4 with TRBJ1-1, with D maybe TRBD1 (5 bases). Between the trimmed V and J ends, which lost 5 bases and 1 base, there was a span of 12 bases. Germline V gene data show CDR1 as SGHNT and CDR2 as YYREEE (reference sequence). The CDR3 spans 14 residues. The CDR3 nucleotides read TGTGCCAGCAGTCGTGGGGGTACGAACACTGAAGCTTTCTTT. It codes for CASSRGGTNTEAFF.